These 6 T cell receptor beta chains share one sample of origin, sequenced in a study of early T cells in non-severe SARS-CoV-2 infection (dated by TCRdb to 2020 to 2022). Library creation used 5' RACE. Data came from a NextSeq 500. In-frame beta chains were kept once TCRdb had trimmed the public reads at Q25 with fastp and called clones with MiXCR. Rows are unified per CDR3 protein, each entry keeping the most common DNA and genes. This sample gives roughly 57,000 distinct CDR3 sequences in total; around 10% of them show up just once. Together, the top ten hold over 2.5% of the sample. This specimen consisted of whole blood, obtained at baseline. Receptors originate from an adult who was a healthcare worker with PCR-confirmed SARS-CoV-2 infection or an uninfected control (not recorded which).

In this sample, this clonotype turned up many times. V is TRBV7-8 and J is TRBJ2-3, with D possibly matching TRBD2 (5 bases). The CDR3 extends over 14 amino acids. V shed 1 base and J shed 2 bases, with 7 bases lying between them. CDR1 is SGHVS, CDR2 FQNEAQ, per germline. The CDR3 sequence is CASSLVLDTDTQYF. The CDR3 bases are TGTGCCAGCAGCTTAGTACTAGACACAGATACGCAGTATTTT.

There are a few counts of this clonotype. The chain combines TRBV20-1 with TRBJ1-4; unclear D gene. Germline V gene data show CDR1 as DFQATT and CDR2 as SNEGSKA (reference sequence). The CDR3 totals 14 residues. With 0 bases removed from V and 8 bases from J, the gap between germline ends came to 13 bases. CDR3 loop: CSARDRFRGEKLFF. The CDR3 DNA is TGCAGTGCTAGAGACAGGTTCAGAGGGGAAAAACTGTTTTTT.

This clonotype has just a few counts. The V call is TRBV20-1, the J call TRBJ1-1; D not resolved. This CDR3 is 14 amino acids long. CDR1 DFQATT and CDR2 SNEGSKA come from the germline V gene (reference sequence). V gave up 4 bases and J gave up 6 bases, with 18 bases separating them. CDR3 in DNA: TGCAGTGCTAAGGGTCTAGGCGCAGCTTCTGAAGCTTTCTTT. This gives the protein CSAKGLGAASEAFF.

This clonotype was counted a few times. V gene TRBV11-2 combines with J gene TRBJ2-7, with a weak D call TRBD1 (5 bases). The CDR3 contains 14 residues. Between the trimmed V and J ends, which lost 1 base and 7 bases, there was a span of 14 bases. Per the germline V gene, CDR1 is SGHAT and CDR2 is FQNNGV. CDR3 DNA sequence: TGTGCCAGCAGCTTAGGCAGGCAGCCAGGGGAGCAGTACTTC. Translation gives CASSLGRQPGEQYF.

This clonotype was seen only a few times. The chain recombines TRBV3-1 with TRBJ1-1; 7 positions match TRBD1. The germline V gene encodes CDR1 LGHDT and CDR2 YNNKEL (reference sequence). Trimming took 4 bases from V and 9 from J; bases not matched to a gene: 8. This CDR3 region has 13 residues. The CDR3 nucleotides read TGTGCCAGCAGCCCAGGGGGGACTGTAAAAGCTTTCTTT. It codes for CASSPGGTVKAFF.

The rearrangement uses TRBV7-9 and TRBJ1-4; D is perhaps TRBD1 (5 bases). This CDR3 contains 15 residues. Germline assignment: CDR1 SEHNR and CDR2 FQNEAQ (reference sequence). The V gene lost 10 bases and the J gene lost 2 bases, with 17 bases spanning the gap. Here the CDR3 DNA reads TGTGCCAACAGGCAAGAAGGGGCTACTAATGAAAAACTGTTTTTT. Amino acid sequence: CANRQEGATNEKLFF. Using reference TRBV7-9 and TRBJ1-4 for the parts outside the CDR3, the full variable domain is DTGVSQNPRHKITKRGQNVTFRCDPISEHNRLYWYRQTLGQGPEFLTYFQNEAQLEKSRLLSDRFSAERPKGSFSTLEIQRTEQGDSAMYLCANRQEGATNEKLFFGSGTQLSVL.